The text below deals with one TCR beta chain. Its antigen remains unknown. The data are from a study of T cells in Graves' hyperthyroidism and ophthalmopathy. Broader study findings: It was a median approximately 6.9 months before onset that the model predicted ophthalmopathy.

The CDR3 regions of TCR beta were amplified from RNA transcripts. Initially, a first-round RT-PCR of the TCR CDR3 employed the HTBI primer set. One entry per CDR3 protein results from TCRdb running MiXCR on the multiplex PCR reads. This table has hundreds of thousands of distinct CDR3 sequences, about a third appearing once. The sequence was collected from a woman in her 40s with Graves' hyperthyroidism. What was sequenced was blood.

The CDR3 nucleotides are TGCAGTGCTAGGGCGGGGGGGACCTACGAGCAGTACTTC. This translates into CSARAGGTYEQYF. The chain uses TRBV20-1 and TRBJ2-7; 9 bases match TRBD2. With V trimmed by 3 bases and J by 2 bases, 2 bases remained unmatched. CDR1 is DFQATT, CDR2 SNEGSKA, per germline (reference sequence). The CDR3 runs to 13 residues.